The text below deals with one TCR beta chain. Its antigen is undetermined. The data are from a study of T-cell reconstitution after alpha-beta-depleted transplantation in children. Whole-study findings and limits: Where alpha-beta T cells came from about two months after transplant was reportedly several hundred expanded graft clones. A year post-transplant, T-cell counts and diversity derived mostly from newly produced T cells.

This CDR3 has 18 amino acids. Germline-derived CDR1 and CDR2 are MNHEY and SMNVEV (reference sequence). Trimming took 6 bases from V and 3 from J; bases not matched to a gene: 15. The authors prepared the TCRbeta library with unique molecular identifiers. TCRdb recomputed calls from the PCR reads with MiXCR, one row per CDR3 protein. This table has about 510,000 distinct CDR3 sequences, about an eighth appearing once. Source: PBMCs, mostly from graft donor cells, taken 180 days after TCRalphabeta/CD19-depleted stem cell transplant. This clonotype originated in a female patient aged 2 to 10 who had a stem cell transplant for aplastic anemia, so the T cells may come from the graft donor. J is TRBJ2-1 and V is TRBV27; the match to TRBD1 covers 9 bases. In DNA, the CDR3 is TGTGCCAGCAGCCAGACTCCCTACAGGGGGCCCATCTACAATGAGCAGTTCTTC. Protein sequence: CASSQTPYRGPIYNEQFF.